This TCR beta chain is from a study of early T cells in non-severe SARS-CoV-2 infection. Individual cDNA molecules were tagged with unique molecular identifiers, the study reported. TCRdb passed the 5' RACE reads through MiXCR, listing each CDR3 protein once. The table has roughly 34,000 distinct CDR3 sequences, 4.7% seen once. The V gene lost 5 bases and the J gene lost 1 base, with 12 bases spanning the gap. CDR3 length equals 15 residues. Germline-derived CDR1 and CDR2 are SGHVS and FQNEAQ. Many counts were recorded for this clonotype. Material for sequencing was whole blood. V is TRBV7-8 and J is TRBJ2-1; possible D gene TRBD1, 5 bases. The sequence derives from an adult who was a healthcare worker with PCR-confirmed SARS-CoV-2 infection or an uninfected control (not recorded which). The CDR3 nucleotides read TGTGCCAGCAGCCAAGGGGCTGATTCCTACAATGAGCAGTTCTTC. The encoded protein is CASSQGADSYNEQFF.